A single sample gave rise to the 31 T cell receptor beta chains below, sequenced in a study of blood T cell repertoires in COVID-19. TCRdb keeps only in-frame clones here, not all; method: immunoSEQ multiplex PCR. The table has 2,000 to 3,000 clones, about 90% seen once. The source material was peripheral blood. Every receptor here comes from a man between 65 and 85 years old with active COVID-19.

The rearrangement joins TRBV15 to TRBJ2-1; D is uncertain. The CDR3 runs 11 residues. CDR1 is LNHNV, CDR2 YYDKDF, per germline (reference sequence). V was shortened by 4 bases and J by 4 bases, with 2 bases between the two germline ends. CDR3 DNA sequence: TGTGCCACCAGCACATACAATGAGCAGTTCTTC. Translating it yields CATSTYNEQFF. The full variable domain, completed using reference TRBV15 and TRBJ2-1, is DAMVIQNPRYQVTQFGKPVTLSCSQTLNHNVMYWYQQKSSQAPKLLFHYYDKDFNNEADTPDNFQSRRPNTSFCFLDIRSPGLGDTAMYLCATSTYNEQFFGPGTRLTVL.

CDR3 DNA: TGCGCCAGCAGCCAAGGGGAGCGGGGGTTCACAGATACGCAGTATTTT. It translates to CASSQGERGFTDTQYF. The chain couples TRBV4-3 to TRBJ2-3; 8 nucleotides line up with TRBD2. Germline loops: CDR1 LGHNA, CDR2 YSLEER. This CDR3 comprises 16 residues. V lost 1 base, J lost 2 bases, and 5 bases stayed unmatched.

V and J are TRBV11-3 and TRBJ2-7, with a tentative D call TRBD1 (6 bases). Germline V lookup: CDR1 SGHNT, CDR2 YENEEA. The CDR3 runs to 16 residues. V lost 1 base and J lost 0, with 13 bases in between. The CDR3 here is CASSLVWTADSYEQYF. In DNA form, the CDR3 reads TGTGCCAGCAGCTTAGTATGGACAGCCGACTCCTACGAGCAGTACTTC.

CDR3 in amino acids: CASSLIALGDTEAFF. CDR3 bases: TGTGCCAGCAGCTTAATCGCGCTAGGGGACACTGAAGCTTTCTTT. The chain links TRBV7-3 to TRBJ1-1; TRBD1 might be the D (5 bases). V shed 1 base and J shed 3 bases, with 12 bases lying between them. The germline gives CDR1 SGHTA, CDR2 FQGTGA. The CDR3 is 15 residues long.

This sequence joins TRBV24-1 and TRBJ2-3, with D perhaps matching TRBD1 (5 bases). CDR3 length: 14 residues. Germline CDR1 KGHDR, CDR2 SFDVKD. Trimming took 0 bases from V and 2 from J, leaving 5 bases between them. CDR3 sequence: CATSDLGATDTQYF. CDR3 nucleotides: TGTGCCACCAGTGATTTGGGGGCCACAGATACGCAGTATTTT.

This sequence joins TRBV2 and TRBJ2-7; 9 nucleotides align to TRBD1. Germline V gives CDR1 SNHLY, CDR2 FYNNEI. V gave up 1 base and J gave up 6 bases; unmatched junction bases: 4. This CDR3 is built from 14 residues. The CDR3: CASSEVGQGSEQYF. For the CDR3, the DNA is TGTGCCAGCAGTGAAGTGGGACAGGGCTCCGAGCAGTACTTC.

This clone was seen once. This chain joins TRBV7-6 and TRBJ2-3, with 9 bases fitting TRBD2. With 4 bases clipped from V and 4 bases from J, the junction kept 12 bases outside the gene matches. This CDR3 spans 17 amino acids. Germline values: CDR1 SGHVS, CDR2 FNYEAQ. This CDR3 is CASSWPSGTVPSDTQYF. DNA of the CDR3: TGTGCCAGCAGCTGGCCTAGCGGGACCGTACCTTCAGATACGCAGTATTTT.

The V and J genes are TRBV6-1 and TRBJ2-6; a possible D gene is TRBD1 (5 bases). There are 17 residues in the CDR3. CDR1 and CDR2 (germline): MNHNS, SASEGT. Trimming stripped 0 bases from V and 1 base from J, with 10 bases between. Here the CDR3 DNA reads TGTGCCAGCAGTGAAGCGCCCCCAGGGTCTGGGGCCAACGTCCTGACTTTC. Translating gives CASSEAPPGSGANVLTF.

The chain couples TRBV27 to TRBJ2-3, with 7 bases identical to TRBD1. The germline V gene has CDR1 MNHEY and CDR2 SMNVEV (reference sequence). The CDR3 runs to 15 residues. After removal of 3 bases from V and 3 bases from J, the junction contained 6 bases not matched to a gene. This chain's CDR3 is CASSFRQGKTDTQYF. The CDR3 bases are TGTGCCAGCAGTTTCCGACAGGGCAAGACAGATACGCAGTATTTT.

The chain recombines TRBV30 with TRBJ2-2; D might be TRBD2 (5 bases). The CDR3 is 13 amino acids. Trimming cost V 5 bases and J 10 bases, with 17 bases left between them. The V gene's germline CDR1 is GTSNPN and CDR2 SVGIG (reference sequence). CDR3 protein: CAWGTFLAVELFF. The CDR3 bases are TGTGCCTGGGGAACCTTTCTAGCCGTGGAGCTGTTTTTT.

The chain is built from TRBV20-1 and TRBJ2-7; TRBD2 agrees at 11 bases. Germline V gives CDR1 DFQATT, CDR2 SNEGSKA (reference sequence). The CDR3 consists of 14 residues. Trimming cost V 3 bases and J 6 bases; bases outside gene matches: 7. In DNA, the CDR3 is TGCAGTGCTAGTTGGCTAGCGGGAGGAGGCGAGCAGTACTTC. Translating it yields CSASWLAGGGEQYF.

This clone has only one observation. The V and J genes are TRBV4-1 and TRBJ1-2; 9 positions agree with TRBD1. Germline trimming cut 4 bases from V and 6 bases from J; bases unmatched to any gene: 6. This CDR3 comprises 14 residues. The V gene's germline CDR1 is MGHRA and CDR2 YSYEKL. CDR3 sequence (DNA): TGCGCCAGCAGCCCGGGACAGGGAGGCCATGGCTACACCTTC. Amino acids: CASSPGQGGHGYTF.

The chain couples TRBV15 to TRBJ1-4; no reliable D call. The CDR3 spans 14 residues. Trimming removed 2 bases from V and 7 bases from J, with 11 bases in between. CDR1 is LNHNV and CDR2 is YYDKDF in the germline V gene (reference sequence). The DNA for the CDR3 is TGTGCCACCAGCAGATTTACCTCGGGTGAAAAACTGTTTTTT. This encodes CATSRFTSGEKLFF.

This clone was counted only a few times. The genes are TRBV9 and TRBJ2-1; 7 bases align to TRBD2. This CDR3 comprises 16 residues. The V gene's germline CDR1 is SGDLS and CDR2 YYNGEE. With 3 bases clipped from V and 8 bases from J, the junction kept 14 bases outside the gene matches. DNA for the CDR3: TGTGCCAGCAGCGGCGGAGGGGAGCGGGGAAATGATGAGCAGTTCTTC. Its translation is CASSGGGERGNDEQFF.

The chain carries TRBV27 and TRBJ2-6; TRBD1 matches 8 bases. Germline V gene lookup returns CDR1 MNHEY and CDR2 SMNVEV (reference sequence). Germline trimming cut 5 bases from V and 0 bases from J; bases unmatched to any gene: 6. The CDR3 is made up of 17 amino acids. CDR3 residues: CASSKDRAISGANVLTF. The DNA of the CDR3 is TGTGCCAGCAGTAAGGACAGGGCCATCTCTGGGGCCAACGTCCTGACTTTC.

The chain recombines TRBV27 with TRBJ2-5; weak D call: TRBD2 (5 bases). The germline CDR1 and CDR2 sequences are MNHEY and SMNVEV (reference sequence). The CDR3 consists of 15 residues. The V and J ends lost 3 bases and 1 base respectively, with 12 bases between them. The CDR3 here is CASSFDYPTQETQYF. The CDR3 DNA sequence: TGTGCCAGCAGTTTTGACTATCCAACCCAAGAGACCCAGTACTTC.

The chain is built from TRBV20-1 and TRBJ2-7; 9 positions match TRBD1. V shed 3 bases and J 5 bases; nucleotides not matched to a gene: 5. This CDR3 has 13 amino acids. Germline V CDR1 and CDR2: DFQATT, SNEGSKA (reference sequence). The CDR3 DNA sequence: TGCAGTGCTAGTTGGGACAGGGACGACGAGCAGTACTTC. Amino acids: CSASWDRDDEQYF.

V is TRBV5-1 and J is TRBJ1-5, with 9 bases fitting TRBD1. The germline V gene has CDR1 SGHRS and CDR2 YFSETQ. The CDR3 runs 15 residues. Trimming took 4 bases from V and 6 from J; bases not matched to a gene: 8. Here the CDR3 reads CASSPWTGVGQPQHF. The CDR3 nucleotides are TGCGCCAGCAGCCCATGGACAGGGGTCGGTCAGCCCCAGCATTTT.

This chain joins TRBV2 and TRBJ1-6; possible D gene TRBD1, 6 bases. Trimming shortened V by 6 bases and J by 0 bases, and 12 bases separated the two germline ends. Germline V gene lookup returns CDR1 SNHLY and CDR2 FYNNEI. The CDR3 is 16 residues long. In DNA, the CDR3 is TGTGCCAGCAGACCGACAGGAAGCTCCTATAATTCACCCCTCCACTTT. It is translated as CASRPTGSSYNSPLHF.

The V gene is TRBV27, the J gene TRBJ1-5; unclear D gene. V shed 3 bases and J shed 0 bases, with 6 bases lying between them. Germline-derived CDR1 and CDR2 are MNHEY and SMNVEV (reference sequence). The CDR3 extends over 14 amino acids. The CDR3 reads CASSFRHSNQPQHF. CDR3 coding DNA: TGTGCCAGCAGTTTCAGGCATAGCAATCAGCCCCAGCATTTT.

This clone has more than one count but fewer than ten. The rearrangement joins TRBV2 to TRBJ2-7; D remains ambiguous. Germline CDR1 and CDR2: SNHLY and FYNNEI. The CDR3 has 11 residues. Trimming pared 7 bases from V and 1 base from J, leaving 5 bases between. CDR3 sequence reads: CASTRSYEQYF. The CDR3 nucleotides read TGTGCCAGCACCAGGTCCTACGAGCAGTACTTC.

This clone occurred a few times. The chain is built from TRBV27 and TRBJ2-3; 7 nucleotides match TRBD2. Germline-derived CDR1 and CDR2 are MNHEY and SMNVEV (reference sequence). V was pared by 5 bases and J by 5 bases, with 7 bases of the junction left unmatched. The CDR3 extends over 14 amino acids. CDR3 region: CASSTRSGGDTQYF. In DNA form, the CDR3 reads TGTGCCAGCAGTACCCGGTCGGGGGGAGATACGCAGTATTTT.

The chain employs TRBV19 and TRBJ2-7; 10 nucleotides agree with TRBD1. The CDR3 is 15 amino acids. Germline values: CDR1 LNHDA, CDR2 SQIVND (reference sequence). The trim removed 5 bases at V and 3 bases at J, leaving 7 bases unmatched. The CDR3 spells CASSHLGDRGYEQYF. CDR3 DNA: TGTGCCAGTAGTCATTTAGGGGACAGGGGCTACGAGCAGTACTTC. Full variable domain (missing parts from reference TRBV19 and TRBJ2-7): DGGITQSPKYLFRKEGQNVTLSCEQNLNHDAMYWYRQDPGQGLRLIYYSQIVNDFQKGDIAEGYSVSREKKESFPLTVTSAQKNPTAFYLCASSHLGDRGYEQYFGPGTRLTVT.

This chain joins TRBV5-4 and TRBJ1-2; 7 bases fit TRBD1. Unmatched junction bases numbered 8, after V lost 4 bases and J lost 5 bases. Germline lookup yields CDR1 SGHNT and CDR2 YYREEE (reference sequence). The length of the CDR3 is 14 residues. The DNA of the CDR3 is TGTGCCAGCAGCGTTACCGGGACAGCATATGGCTACACCTTC. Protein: CASSVTGTAYGYTF.

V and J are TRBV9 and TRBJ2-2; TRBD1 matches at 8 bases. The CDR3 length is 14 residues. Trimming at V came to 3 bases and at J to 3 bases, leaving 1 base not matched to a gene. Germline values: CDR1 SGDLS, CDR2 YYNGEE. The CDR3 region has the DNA TGTGCCAGCAGCGAGACAGGGGACACCGGGGAGCTGTTTTTT. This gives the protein CASSETGDTGELFF.

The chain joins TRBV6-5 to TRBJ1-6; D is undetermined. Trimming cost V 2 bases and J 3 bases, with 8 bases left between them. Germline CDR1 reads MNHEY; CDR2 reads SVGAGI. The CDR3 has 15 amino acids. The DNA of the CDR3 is TGTGCCAGCAGTTACGGGAGGTTCTATAATTCACCCCTCCACTTT. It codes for CASSYGRFYNSPLHF.

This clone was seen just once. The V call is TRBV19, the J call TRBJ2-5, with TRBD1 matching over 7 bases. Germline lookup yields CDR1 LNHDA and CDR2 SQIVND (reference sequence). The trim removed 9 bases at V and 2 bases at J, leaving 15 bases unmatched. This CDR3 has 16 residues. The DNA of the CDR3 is TGTGCCAGCCGCCGGACAGGACCGAACCTGCAAGAGACCCAGTACTTC. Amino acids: CASRRTGPNLQETQYF. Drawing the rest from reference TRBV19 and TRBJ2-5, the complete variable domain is DGGITQSPKYLFRKEGQNVTLSCEQNLNHDAMYWYRQDPGQGLRLIYYSQIVNDFQKGDIAEGYSVSREKKESFPLTVTSAQKNPTAFYLCASRRTGPNLQETQYFGPGTRLLVL.

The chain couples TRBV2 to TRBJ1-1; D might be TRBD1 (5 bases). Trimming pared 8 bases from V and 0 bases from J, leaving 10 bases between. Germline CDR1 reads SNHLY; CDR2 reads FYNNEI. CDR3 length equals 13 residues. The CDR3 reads CASGEGLNTEAFF. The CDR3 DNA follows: TGTGCCAGCGGGGAGGGGTTGAACACTGAAGCTTTCTTT.

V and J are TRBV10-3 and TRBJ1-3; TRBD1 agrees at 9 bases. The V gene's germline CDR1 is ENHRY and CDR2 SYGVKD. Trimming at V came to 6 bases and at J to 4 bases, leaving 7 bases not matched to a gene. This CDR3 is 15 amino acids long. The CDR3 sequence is CAISPQGASGNTIYF. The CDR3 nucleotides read TGTGCCATCAGCCCACAGGGGGCGTCGGGAAACACCATATATTTT.

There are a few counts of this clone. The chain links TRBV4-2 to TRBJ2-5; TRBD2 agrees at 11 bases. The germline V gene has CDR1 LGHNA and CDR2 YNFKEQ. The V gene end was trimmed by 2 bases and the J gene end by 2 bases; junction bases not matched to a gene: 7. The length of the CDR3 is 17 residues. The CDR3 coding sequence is TGTGCCAGCAGCCAACCTAGCGGGGGGTCGCCACAAGAGACCCAGTACTTC. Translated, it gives CASSQPSGGSPQETQYF.

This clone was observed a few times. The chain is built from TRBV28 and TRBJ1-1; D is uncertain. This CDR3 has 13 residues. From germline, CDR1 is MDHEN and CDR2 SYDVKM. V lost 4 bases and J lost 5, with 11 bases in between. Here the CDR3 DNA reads TGTGCCAGCAGTTCGGACTCATTAACTGAAGCTTTCTTT. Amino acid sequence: CASSSDSLTEAFF.